These 28 T cell receptor beta chains came from one sample sequenced in a study of blood T cell repertoires in COVID-19. Method: immunoSEQ multiplex PCR; TCRdb's copy keeps in-frame clones and lacks some. The sample contains about 150,000 clones, 84% of which appear only once. Sequenced input: peripheral blood. The source of these receptors is a man between 70 and 80 years old with acute or convalescent COVID-19.

In this sample, this clone turned up a few times. V is TRBV2 and J is TRBJ1-6, with D perhaps matching TRBD1 (6 bases). This CDR3 contains 15 residues. V lost 7 bases and J lost 8, with 18 bases in between. Germline V gene sequence: CDR1 SNHLY, CDR2 FYNNEI. The CDR3 reads CASMARDTLDSPLHF. CDR3 nucleotide sequence: TGTGCCAGCATGGCCAGGGACACCCTGGATTCACCCCTCCACTTT.

J is TRBJ1-5 and V is TRBV28; a weak D match, TRBD1 (6 bases). The germline V gene encodes CDR1 MDHEN and CDR2 SYDVKM. Trimming pared 3 bases from V and 0 bases from J, leaving 18 bases between. The CDR3 has 18 amino acids. The CDR3 spells CASSFPPYRVGSNQPQHF. CDR3 DNA sequence: TGTGCCAGCAGTTTTCCTCCCTACAGGGTAGGTAGCAATCAGCCCCAGCATTTT.

In its sample, this clone was seen a few times. The rearrangement joins TRBV9 to TRBJ2-7, with TRBD2 identical over 7 bases. The CDR3 has 15 residues. Germline V gives CDR1 SGDLS, CDR2 YYNGEE. The J segment lost 3 bases and the V segment lost 0 bases, leaving 6 bases of the junction unmatched. Here the CDR3 reads CASSVAGGGLYEQYF. The CDR3 DNA sequence: TGTGCCAGCAGCGTAGCTGGGGGAGGGCTCTACGAGCAGTACTTC.

The J gene is TRBJ2-1, the V gene TRBV5-1, with 8 bases aligning to TRBD1. CDR1 SGHRS and CDR2 YFSETQ come from the germline V gene. V lost 0 bases to trimming and J lost 12 bases; unmatched junction nucleotides: 11. The CDR3 has 15 residues. The CDR3: CASSLEGQVIGGQFF. For the CDR3, the DNA is TGCGCCAGCAGCTTGGAGGGACAGGTTATAGGCGGGCAGTTCTTC.

This clone was counted ten times or more. The V and J genes are TRBV5-1 and TRBJ2-2, with TRBD2 matching 11 bases. V lost 5 bases to trimming and J lost 7 bases; unmatched junction nucleotides: 7. The germline CDR1 and CDR2 sequences are SGHRS and YFSETQ. The CDR3 consists of 15 residues. The CDR3 nucleotides read TGCGCCAGCAGGGTAGCGGGAGGGCCCGACGGGGAGCTGTTTTTT. Encoded protein: CASRVAGGPDGELFF.

The rearrangement links TRBV9 to TRBJ2-7; TRBD2 matches 10 bases. Germline lookup yields CDR1 SGDLS and CDR2 YYNGEE. Losses at the gene ends were 3 bases for V and 2 bases for J; bases not matched to a gene: 2. The CDR3 loop spans 14 amino acids. The CDR3 loop is CASSALAGPYEQYF. The DNA of the CDR3 is TGTGCCAGCAGCGCACTAGCGGGACCCTACGAGCAGTACTTC.

This clone appeared once. The rearrangement joins TRBV2 to TRBJ1-1; 8 bases fit TRBD1. Germline V gene data show CDR1 as SNHLY and CDR2 as FYNNEI. V was clipped by 3 bases and J by 5 bases; unmatched bases: 5. CDR3 length equals 14 residues. CDR3 loop: CASSDWTGWTEAFF. The DNA for the CDR3 is TGTGCCAGCAGTGATTGGACAGGGTGGACTGAAGCTTTCTTT.

The chain combines TRBV12-3 or TRBV12-4 with TRBJ1-3; D is undetermined. The length of the CDR3 is 12 residues. V was trimmed by 3 bases and J by 9 bases, leaving 9 bases between them. CDR3 residues: CASSFPQSTIYF. For the CDR3, the DNA is TGTGCCAGCAGTTTTCCCCAGTCCACCATATATTTT.

J is TRBJ1-1 and V is TRBV28; D gene uncertain. The V gene lost 2 bases and the J gene lost 0 bases, with 4 bases spanning the gap. The V gene's germline CDR1 is MDHEN and CDR2 SYDVKM. This CDR3 comprises 13 residues. The CDR3 loop reads CASSLPVNTEAFF. Written as DNA, the CDR3 is TGTGCCAGCAGTTTACCGGTGAACACTGAAGCTTTCTTT.

The chain uses TRBV2 and TRBJ1-1, with D hard to call. Germline CDR1 and CDR2: SNHLY and FYNNEI. Trimming removed 8 bases from V and 0 bases from J, with 7 bases in between. This CDR3 has 12 amino acids. The CDR3 DNA follows: TGTGCCAGCCGGGAGGTGAACACTGAAGCTTTCTTT. This sequence encodes CASREVNTEAFF.

This chain uses TRBV12-5 with TRBJ2-7; 9 positions match TRBD1. The CDR3 runs to 13 residues. Germline CDR1 LGHNT, CDR2 FRNRAP. Trimming at V came to 7 bases and at J to 3 bases, leaving 4 bases not matched to a gene. The CDR3 DNA follows: TGTGCTAGTGAAGGGACAGGGCGCTACGAGCAGTACTTC. It encodes CASEGTGRYEQYF.

The gene calls are TRBV30 and TRBJ1-6, with 7 bases lining up with TRBD1. Per the germline V gene, CDR1 is GTSNPN and CDR2 is SVGIG (reference sequence). The J segment lost 8 bases and the V segment lost 3 bases, leaving 4 bases of the junction unmatched. The CDR3 spans 13 residues. As DNA, the CDR3 is TGTGCCTGGAGGACAGGGTCGCATTCACCCCTCCACTTT. This encodes CAWRTGSHSPLHF.

This clone was found once. The chain links TRBV6-1 to TRBJ2-7; D remains unclear. The length of the CDR3 is 13 residues. Germline CDR1 is MNHNS and CDR2 is SASEGT. V shed 1 base and J shed 3 bases, with 7 bases lying between them. The CDR3 nucleotides read TGTGCCAGCAGTGAAGGTCTAGACTACGAGCAGTACTTC. Amino acids: CASSEGLDYEQYF.

The rearrangement links TRBV7-9 to TRBJ2-5; possible D gene TRBD2, 7 bases. Germline values: CDR1 SEHNR, CDR2 FQNEAQ (reference sequence). There are 14 residues in the CDR3. Trimming took 11 bases from V and 1 from J, leaving 17 bases between them. CDR3 sequence reads: CAGGPAGTQETQYF. The CDR3 DNA sequence: TGTGCCGGGGGGCCAGCGGGGACCCAAGAGACCCAGTACTTC. Complete variable domain (other parts from reference TRBV7-9 and TRBJ2-5): DTGVSQNPRHKITKRGQNVTFRCDPISEHNRLYWYRQTLGQGPEFLTYFQNEAQLEKSRLLSDRFSAERPKGSFSTLEIQRTEQGDSAMYLCAGGPAGTQETQYFGPGTRLLVL.

In this sample, this clone turned up a few times. The rearrangement links TRBV5-5 to TRBJ2-1; 10 bases fit TRBD2. The germline gives CDR1 SGHKS, CDR2 YYEKEE (reference sequence). The CDR3 has 15 residues. Losses at the gene ends were 7 bases for V and 8 bases for J; bases not matched to a gene: 12. The CDR3 DNA reads as TGTGCCAGCGGGCTGAAATGGACTAGCGGTGATGAGCAGTTCTTC. Translating gives CASGLKWTSGDEQFF.

The chain joins TRBV7-9 to TRBJ1-1; no clear D. The CDR3 runs to 13 residues. CDR1 SEHNR and CDR2 FQNEAQ come from the germline V gene (reference sequence). Trimming cost V 5 bases and J 2 bases, with 9 bases left between them. The DNA for the CDR3 is TGTGCCAGCAGCCTCAGGACTAACACTGAAGCTTTCTTT. Its protein is CASSLRTNTEAFF.

This chain uses TRBV10-3 with TRBJ1-1; 7 positions agree with TRBD1. With 5 bases clipped from V and 2 bases from J, the junction kept 8 bases outside the gene matches. There are 15 residues in the CDR3. The germline V gene has CDR1 ENHRY and CDR2 SYGVKD. The CDR3, as DNA: TGTGCCATCAGTCTCAGTGGGGACAGTAACACTGAAGCTTTCTTT. Its translation is CAISLSGDSNTEAFF.

Only a few counts were recorded for this clone. This chain links TRBV7-2 with TRBJ1-2, with a tentative D call TRBD1 (5 bases). From germline, CDR1 is SGHTA and CDR2 FQGNSA. The CDR3 has 13 amino acids. V was pared by 5 bases and J by 8 bases, with 15 bases between. The CDR3 region has the DNA TGTGCCAGCAGCCCTGGGCAGGGTCAAGGCTACACCTTC. Translated, it gives CASSPGQGQGYTF.

The chain couples TRBV5-1 to TRBJ2-1; D may be TRBD2 (6 bases). Germline V gene data show CDR1 as SGHRS and CDR2 as YFSETQ. Trimming cost V 4 bases and J 5 bases, with 16 bases left between them. CDR3 length equals 15 residues. The DNA for the CDR3 is TGCGCCAGCAGCCCAACTAGCACCCCAAACAATGAGCAGTTCTTC. Translation gives CASSPTSTPNNEQFF.

A remark on this clone: Other DNA sequences in the same sample also yield this CDR3. The CDR3 region is CASSPRDRDTEAFF. Written as DNA, the CDR3 is TGTGCCAGCAGCCCCCGGGACAGAGACACTGAAGCTTTCTTT. This chain joins TRBV3-1 (or the pseudogene TRBV3-2) and TRBJ1-1; 7 bases line up with TRBD1. Trimming at V came to 4 bases and at J to 3 bases, leaving 5 bases not matched to a gene. Germline CDR1 LGHDT, CDR2 YNNKEL (reference sequence). The CDR3 extends over 14 amino acids.

A few counts support this clone. The chain is built from TRBV9 and TRBJ2-2; no definite D call. Germline V CDR1 and CDR2: SGDLS, YYNGEE. The CDR3 is 15 residues long. V lost 0 bases and J lost 6, with 12 bases in between. The CDR3 reads CASSVGLVVPGELFF. The CDR3 DNA reads as TGTGCCAGCAGCGTAGGTCTAGTGGTCCCCGGGGAGCTGTTTTTT.

This rearrangement joins TRBV7-9 to TRBJ2-3; D not resolved. There are 14 residues in the CDR3. Looked up from germline, CDR1 is SEHNR and CDR2 is FQNEAQ (reference sequence). Between the trimmed V and J ends, which lost 2 bases and 1 base, there was a span of 7 bases. This CDR3 is CASSLLVGTDTQYF. For the CDR3, the DNA is TGTGCCAGCAGCTTATTGGTAGGCACAGATACGCAGTATTTT.

The V and J genes are TRBV7-9 and TRBJ2-1; D may be TRBD2 (6 bases). This CDR3 has 16 residues. Deletions cut 5 bases from V and 7 bases from J, with 21 bases between. Germline V gene sequence: CDR1 SEHNR, CDR2 FQNEAQ (reference sequence). The CDR3 sequence: CASSQGALATGNEQFF. The CDR3 bases are TGTGCCAGCAGCCAAGGGGCGCTAGCGACGGGAAATGAGCAGTTCTTC.

This clone came up a few times. V gene TRBV6-5 combines with J gene TRBJ1-2; a weak D match, TRBD1 (5 bases). The CDR3 runs to 15 residues. V lost 6 bases to trimming and J lost 4 bases, with 18 bases between them. Germline assignment: CDR1 MNHEY and CDR2 SVGAGI. The CDR3 DNA reads as TGTGCCAGCAGACCCCGCGTCAGGGTGGTCTATGGCTACACCTTC. Translated, it gives CASRPRVRVVYGYTF.

The CDR3 reads CASSLAPTDSQRGYTF. The CDR3, as DNA: TGTGCCAGCAGTTTAGCCCCGACAGATTCTCAGAGGGGCTACACCTTC. The genes are TRBV28 and TRBJ1-2, with D maybe TRBD1 (5 bases). The CDR3 has 16 residues. Germline V CDR1 and CDR2: MDHEN, SYDVKM. V was cut by 2 bases and J by 8 bases, with 21 bases left in between.

This clone has more than one count but fewer than ten. The rearrangement uses TRBV19 and TRBJ1-2; TRBD1 is a possible D gene (6 bases). V was trimmed by 6 bases and J by 8 bases, leaving 16 bases between them. The germline V gene encodes CDR1 LNHDA and CDR2 SQIVND (reference sequence). The CDR3 is 13 residues long. The CDR3 reads CASSNRDIRGYTF. As DNA, the CDR3 is TGTGCCAGTAGCAATCGGGACATTCGCGGCTACACCTTC.

This chain joins TRBV19 and TRBJ2-7, with D unclear. The CDR3 covers 14 residues. V lost 4 bases and J lost 0, with 10 bases in between. In germline, CDR1 is LNHDA, CDR2 SQIVND (reference sequence). As DNA, the CDR3 is TGTGCCAGTAGTAGATCAGAAAACTCCTACGAGCAGTACTTC. This sequence encodes CASSRSENSYEQYF.

V usage is TRBV27 and J usage is TRBJ1-1; possible D gene TRBD1, 6 bases. V shed 8 bases and J shed 4 bases, with 23 bases lying between them. There are 16 residues in the CDR3. Germline CDR1 and CDR2: MNHEY and SMNVEV (reference sequence). The CDR3 region has the DNA TGTGCCAGCGGCCCCCTGGCAGGGGAGAGGGGCACTGAAGCTTTCTTT. This codes for CASGPLAGERGTEAFF.